This TCR beta chain was retrieved from a study of radiotherapy plus CTLA-4 blockade in lung cancer. Details on this clone: Its antigen is still unknown.

Germline V lookup: CDR1 SGHRS, CDR2 YFSETQ. The CDR3 sequence is 15 residues long. V was pared by 0 bases and J by 4 bases, with 13 bases between. CTLA-4 blockade using ipilimumab, together with focal radiation, was received by patients with chemo-refractory metastatic non-small-cell lung cancer. Study-wide results and caveats: Response was reportedly best predicted by early blood T cell clone dynamics, with interferon-beta. Subsequent to radiotherapy plus ipilimumab, tumor-derived TCR clones underwent expansion in blood.

Clones were sequenced by immunoSEQ multiplex PCR, and TCRdb holds only the in-frame ones, with some missing. The sample lists roughly 66,000 clones; under 85% were seen once. The origin of this receptor is a human donor with non-small cell lung cancer who had a partial response to radiotherapy plus ipilimumab. The V call is TRBV5-1, the J call TRBJ1-1; tentatively, D is TRBD1 (5 bases). The specimen was peripheral blood, collected from a patient treated with radiotherapy plus ipilimumab. CDR3 bases: TGCGCCAGCAGCTTGGAAATGGGGCGACGCACTGAAGCTTTCTTT. Translated, it gives CASSLEMGRRTEAFF.